This T cell receptor (beta chain) is from a study of human T cells and chemical hapten exposure. The germline V gene has CDR1 SGHVS and CDR2 FQNEAQ. CDR3 length: 13 amino acids. Trimming pared 5 bases from V and 1 base from J, leaving 9 bases between. The study, taken as a whole, reports: Large CDR3 similarity clusters arose significantly more often from expanded TCRs than from controls. All donors were alopecia patients, so their immunity may differ from that of healthy people. TCRs at high frequency, those above 1 in 1000, did not change with DPC sensitization.

The table lists this clonotype with many counts. Its specificity is not known. The time point was: pre-sensitization, week 0. Treatment defined: therapeutic diphenylcyclopropenone sensitization with weekly scalp DPC. The library attached unique molecular identifiers to individual cDNA molecules. TCRdb processed the RACE reads anew with MiXCR; each CDR3 protein has one entry. The sample contains approximately 370,000 distinct CDR3 sequences, approximately 5% of which appear only once. The chain is built from TRBV7-8 and TRBJ2-7, with D possibly TRBD1 on 6 matching bases. The material was whole blood, obtained in connection with sensitization to the hapten diphenylcyclopropenone (DPC). The clonotype originates from a woman aged 18-30 years with alopecia areata. Some clones in this sample may be carry-over from other donors' samples. DNA for the CDR3: TGTGCCAGCAGCGACAGGTTTTCCTACGAGCAGTACTTC. Translating it yields CASSDRFSYEQYF. The whole variable domain, remainder taken from reference TRBV7-8 and TRBJ2-7, is GAGVSQSPRYKVAKRGQDVALRCDPISGHVSLFWYQQALGQGPEFLTYFQNEAQLDKSGLPSDRFFAERPEGSVSTLKIQRTQQEDSAVYLCASSDRFSYEQYFGPGTRLTVT.